This T cell receptor beta chain came from a study of blood T cell repertoires in COVID-19. At the level of the study: Nucleic acid was either cDNA or gDNA, and it came from T cells, B-cell-depleted T cells, or PBMCs.

Resolution of symptoms, clearance, or two negative PCRs was present in recovered Cohort 3 donors. Some clones are missing from TCRdb's copy, which holds only in-frame ones; the method was immunoSEQ multiplex PCR. Of 300,000 to 400,000 clones listed, over 85% were seen once; the top ten hold roughly 2.6%. Trimming took 4 bases from V and 3 from J, leaving 16 bases between them. Per the germline V gene, CDR1 is SGDLS and CDR2 is YYNGEE. The CDR3 sequence is 15 residues long. The chain carries TRBV9 and TRBJ1-2, with D maybe TRBD1 (5 bases). This TCR was recovered from a man aged 55 to 70 who had recovered from COVID-19. Sequencing used PBMCs or T cells enriched from blood (not recorded which). CDR3 residues: CASSPTAGTDYGYTF. The CDR3 region has the DNA TGTGCCAGCAGCCCCACCGCCGGGACTGACTATGGCTACACCTTC.